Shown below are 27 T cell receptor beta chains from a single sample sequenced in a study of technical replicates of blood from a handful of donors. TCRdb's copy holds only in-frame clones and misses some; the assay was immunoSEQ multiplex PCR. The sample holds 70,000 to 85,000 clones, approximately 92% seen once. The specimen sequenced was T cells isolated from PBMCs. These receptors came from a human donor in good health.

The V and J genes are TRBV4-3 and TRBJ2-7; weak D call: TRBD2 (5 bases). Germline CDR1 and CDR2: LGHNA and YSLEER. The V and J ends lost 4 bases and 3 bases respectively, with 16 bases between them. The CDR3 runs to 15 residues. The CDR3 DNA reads TGCGCCAGCAGCCCCCGAACGGGATGGATCTACGAGCAGTACTTC. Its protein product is CASSPRTGWIYEQYF.

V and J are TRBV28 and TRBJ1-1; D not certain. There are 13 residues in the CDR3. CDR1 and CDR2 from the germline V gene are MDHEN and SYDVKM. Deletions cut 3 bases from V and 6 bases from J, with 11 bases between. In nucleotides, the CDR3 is TGTGCCAGCAGTTTTTACGGGAGGGCTGAAGCTTTCTTT. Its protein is CASSFYGRAEAFF.

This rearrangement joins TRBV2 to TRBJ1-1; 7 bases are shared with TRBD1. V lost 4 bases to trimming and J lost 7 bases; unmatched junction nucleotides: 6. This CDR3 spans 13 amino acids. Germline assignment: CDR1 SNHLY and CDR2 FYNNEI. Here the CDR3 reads CASSAVRQGEAFF. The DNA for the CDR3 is TGTGCCAGCAGTGCTGTCAGACAGGGTGAAGCTTTCTTT.

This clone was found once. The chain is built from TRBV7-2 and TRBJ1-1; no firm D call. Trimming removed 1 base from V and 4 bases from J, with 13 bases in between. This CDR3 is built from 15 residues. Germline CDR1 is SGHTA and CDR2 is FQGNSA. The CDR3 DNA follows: TGTGCCAGCAGCTTAGTGCTGCGGGGAGGCACTGAAGCTTTCTTT. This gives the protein CASSLVLRGGTEAFF.

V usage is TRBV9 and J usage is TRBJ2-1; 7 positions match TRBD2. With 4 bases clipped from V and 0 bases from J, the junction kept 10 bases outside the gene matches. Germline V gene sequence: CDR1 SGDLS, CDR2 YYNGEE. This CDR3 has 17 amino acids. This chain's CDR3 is CASSLYSLASSYNEQFF. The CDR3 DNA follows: TGTGCCAGCAGCTTGTACTCACTAGCGAGCTCCTACAATGAGCAGTTCTTC.

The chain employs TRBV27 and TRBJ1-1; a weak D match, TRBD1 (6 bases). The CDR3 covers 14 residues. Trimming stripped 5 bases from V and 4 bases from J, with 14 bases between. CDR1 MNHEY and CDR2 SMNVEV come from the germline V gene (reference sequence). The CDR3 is CASSLSRGVTEAFF. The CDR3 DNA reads TGTGCCAGCAGTCTCAGCAGGGGTGTCACTGAAGCTTTCTTT.

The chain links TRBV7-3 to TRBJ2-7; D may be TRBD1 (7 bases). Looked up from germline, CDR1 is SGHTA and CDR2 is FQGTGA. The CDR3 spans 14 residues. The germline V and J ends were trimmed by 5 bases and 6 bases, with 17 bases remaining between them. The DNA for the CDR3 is TGTGCCAGCAGCCCTGCAGGGGGGTTCGTCGAGCAGTACTTC. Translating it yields CASSPAGGFVEQYF.

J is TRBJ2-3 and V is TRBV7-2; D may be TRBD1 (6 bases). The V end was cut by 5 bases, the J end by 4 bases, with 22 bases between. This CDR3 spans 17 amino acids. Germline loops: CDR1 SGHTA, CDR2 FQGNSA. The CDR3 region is CASSRTKVGARSDTQYF. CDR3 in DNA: TGTGCCAGCAGCCGCACCAAGGTGGGGGCGAGGTCAGATACGCAGTATTTT.

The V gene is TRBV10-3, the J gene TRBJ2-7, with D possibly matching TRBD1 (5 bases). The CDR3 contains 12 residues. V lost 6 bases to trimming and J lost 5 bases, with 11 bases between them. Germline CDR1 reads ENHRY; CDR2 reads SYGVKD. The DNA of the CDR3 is TGTGCCATCAGCAGGGAACGCAACGAGCAGTACTTC. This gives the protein CAISRERNEQYF.

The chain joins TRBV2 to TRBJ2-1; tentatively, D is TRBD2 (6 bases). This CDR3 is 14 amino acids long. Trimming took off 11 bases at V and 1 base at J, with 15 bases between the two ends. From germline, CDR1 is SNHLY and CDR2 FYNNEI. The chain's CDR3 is CASGEAGSYNEQFF. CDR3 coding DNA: TGTGCCTCCGGAGAGGCGGGATCCTACAATGAGCAGTTCTTC. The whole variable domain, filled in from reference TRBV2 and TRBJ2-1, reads EPEVTQTPSHQVTQMGQEVILRCVPISNHLYFYWYRQILGQKVEFLVSFYNNEISEKSEIFDDQFSVERPDGSNFTLKIRSTKLEDSAMYFCASGEAGSYNEQFFGPGTRLTVL.

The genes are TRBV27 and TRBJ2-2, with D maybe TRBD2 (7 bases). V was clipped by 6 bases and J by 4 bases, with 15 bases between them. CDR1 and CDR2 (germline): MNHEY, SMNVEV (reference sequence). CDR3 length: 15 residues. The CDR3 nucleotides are TGTGCCAGCAGCCCGACGGGGGGCACCACCGGGGAGCTGTTTTTT. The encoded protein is CASSPTGGTTGELFF.

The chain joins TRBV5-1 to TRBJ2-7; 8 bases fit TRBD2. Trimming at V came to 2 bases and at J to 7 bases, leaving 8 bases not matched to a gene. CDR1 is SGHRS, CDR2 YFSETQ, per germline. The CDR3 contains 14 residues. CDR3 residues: CASSLAGESGEQYF. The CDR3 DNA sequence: TGCGCCAGCAGCTTAGCGGGAGAGTCTGGGGAGCAGTACTTC.

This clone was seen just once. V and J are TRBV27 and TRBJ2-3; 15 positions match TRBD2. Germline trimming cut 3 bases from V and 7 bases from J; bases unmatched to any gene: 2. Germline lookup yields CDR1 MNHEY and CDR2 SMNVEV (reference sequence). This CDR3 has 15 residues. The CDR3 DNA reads TGTGCCAGCAGTTTGGGACTAGCGGGAGGATATACGCAGTATTTT. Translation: CASSLGLAGGYTQYF.

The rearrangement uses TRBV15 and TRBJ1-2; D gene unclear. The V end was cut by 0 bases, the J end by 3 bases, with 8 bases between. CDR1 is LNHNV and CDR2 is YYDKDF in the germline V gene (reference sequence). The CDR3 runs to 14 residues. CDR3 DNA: TGTGCCACCAGCAGAGAAGAGGGAGACTATGGCTACACCTTC. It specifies CATSREEGDYGYTF.

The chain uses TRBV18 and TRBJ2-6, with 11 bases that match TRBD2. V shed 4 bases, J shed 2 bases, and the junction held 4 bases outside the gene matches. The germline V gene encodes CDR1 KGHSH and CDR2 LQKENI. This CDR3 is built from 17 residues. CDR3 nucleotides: TGTGCCAGCTCACTAGCGGGAGGGCTCGCTGGGGCCAACGTCCTGACTTTC. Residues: CASSLAGGLAGANVLTF.

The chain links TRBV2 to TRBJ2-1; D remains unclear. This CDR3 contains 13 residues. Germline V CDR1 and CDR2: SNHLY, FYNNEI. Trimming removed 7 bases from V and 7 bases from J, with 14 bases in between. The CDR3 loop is CASIEERINEQFF. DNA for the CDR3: TGTGCCAGCATAGAGGAAAGGATTAATGAGCAGTTCTTC. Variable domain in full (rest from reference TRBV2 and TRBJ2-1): EPEVTQTPSHQVTQMGQEVILRCVPISNHLYFYWYRQILGQKVEFLVSFYNNEISEKSEIFDDQFSVERPDGSNFTLKIRSTKLEDSAMYFCASIEERINEQFFGPGTRLTVL.

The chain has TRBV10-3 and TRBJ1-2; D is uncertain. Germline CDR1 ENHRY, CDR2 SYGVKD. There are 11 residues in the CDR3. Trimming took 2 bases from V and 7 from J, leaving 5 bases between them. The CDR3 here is CAISEMAGYTF. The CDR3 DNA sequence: TGTGCCATCAGTGAGATGGCTGGCTACACCTTC.

In nucleotides, the CDR3 is TGTGCCAGCTCACCCCCCGGCCCGGGAACGAACACTGAAGCTTTCTTT. It encodes CASSPPGPGTNTEAFF. V is TRBV18 and J is TRBJ1-1; D call uncertain. The CDR3 is made up of 16 amino acids. The germline V gene has CDR1 KGHSH and CDR2 LQKENI. Trimming cost V 3 bases and J 1 base, with 15 bases left between them. The entire variable domain, with the rest obtained from reference TRBV18 and TRBJ1-1, is as follows: NAGVMQNPRHLVRRRGQEARLRCSPMKGHSHVYWYRQLPEEGLKFMVYLQKENIIDESGMPKERFSAEFPKEGPSILRIQQVVRGDSAAYFCASSPPGPGTNTEAFFGQGTRLTVV.

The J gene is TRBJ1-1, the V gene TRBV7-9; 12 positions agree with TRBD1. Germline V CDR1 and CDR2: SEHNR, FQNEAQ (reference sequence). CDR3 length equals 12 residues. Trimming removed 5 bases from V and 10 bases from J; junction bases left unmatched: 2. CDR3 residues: CASSGTGGLAFF. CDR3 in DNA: TGTGCCAGCAGCGGGACAGGGGGCTTAGCTTTCTTT.

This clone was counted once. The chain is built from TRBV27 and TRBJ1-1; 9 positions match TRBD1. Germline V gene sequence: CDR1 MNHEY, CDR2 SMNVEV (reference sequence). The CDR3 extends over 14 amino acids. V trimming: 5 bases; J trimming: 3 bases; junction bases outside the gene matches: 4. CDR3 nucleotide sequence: TGTGCCAGCAGTCGTTGGACAGGGGACACTGAAGCTTTCTTT. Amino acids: CASSRWTGDTEAFF.

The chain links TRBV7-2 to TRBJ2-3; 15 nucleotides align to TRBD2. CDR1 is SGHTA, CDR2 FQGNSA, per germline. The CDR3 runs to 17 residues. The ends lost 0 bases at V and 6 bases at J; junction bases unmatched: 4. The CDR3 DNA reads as TGTGCCAGCAGCTTAGCGGGGACTAGCGGGAGGTATGATACGCAGTATTTT. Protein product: CASSLAGTSGRYDTQYF.

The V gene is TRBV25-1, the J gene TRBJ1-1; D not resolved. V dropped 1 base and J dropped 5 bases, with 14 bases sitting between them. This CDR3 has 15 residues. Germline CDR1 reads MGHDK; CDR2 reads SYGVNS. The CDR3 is CASSELILGGTEAFF. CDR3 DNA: TGTGCCAGCAGTGAATTAATCTTGGGAGGAACTGAAGCTTTCTTT.

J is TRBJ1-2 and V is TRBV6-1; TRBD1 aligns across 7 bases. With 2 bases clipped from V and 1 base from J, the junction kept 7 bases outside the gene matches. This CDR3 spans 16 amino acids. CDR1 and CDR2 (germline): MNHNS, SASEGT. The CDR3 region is CASSEPGQLINYGYTF. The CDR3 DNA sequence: TGTGCCAGCAGTGAACCGGGACAGCTGATTAACTATGGCTACACCTTC.

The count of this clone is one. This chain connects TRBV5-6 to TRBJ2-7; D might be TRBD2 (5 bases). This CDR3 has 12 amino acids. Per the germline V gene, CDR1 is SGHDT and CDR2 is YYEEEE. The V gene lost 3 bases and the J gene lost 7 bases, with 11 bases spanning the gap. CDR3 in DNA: TGTGCCAGCAGCTACCTTAGGAGGGAGCAGTACTTC. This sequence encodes CASSYLRREQYF. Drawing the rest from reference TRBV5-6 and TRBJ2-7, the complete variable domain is DAGVTQSPTHLIKTRGQQVTLRCSPKSGHDTVSWYQQALGQGPQFIFQYYEEEERQRGNFPDRFSGHQFPNYSSELNVNALLLGDSALYLCASSYLRREQYFGPGTRLTVT.

CDR3 residues: CASSDRGNQPQHF. The DNA for the CDR3 is TGCGCCAGCAGTGACAGGGGCAATCAGCCCCAGCATTTT. The chain couples TRBV10-1 to TRBJ1-5; perhaps TRBD1 as D (5 bases). V was trimmed by 3 bases and J by 2 bases, leaving 5 bases between them. The germline gives CDR1 WNHNN, CDR2 SYGVQD (reference sequence). The CDR3 is 13 amino acids.

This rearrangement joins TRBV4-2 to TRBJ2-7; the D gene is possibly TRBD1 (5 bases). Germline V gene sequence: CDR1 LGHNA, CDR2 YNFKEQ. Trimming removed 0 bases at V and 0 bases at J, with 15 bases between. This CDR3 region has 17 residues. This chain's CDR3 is CASSQEDGAQPSYEQYF. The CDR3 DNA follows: TGTGCCAGCAGCCAAGAAGATGGGGCGCAGCCCTCCTACGAGCAGTACTTC.

The CDR3 coding sequence is TGTGCCAGCGGGGCTAACGGCTACGAGCAGTACTTC. It is translated as CASGANGYEQYF. The chain has TRBV30 and TRBJ2-7; 7 bases map to TRBD2. Germline values: CDR1 GTSNPN, CDR2 SVGIG (reference sequence). CDR3 length: 12 residues. V was pared by 8 bases and J by 3 bases, with 7 bases of the junction left unmatched.